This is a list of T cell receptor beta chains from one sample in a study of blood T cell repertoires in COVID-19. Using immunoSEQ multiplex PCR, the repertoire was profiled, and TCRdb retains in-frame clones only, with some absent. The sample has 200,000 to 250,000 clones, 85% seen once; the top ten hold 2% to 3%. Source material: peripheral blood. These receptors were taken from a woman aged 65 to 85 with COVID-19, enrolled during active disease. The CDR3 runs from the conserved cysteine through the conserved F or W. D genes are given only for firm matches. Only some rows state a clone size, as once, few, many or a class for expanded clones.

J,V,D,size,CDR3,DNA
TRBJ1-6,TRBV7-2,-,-,CASSPEQVYNSPLHF,TGTGCCAGCAGCCCCGAACAGGTTTATAATTCACCCCTCCACTTT
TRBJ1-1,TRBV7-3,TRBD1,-,CASSLWRTGDTEAFF,TGTGCCAGCAGCTTATGGAGGACAGGGGACACTGAAGCTTTCTTT
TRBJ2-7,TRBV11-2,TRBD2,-,CASSFNHRTSGSFNEQYF,TGTGCCAGCAGCTTCAACCACAGGACTAGCGGGAGCTTCAACGAGCAGTACTTC
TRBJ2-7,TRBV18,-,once,CASSPSRDSYEQYF,TGTGCCAGCTCACCGTCCAGGGACTCCTACGAGCAGTACTTC
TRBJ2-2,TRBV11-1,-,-,CASRVGAPGRELFF,TGTGCCAGCAGGGTAGGGGCCCCAGGCCGGGAGCTGTTTTTT
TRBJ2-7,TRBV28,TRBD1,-,CASSVGQESYEQYF,TGTGCCAGCAGTGTCGGACAGGAGTCCTACGAGCAGTACTTC
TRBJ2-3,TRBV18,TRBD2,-,CASSPFSLAGVTDTQYF,TGTGCCAGCTCACCTTTCTCCCTAGCGGGAGTAACAGATACGCAGTATTTT
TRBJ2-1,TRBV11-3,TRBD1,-,CASSLGGDRDYNEQFF,TGTGCCAGCAGCTTAGGGGGGGACAGGGATTACAATGAGCAGTTCTTC
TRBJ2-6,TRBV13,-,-,CASSLPGPGANVLTF,TGTGCCAGCAGCTTACCAGGCCCTGGGGCCAACGTCCTGACTTTC
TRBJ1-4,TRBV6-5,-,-,CASRRDATNEKLFF,TGTGCCAGCAGGAGGGATGCAACTAATGAAAAACTGTTTTTT
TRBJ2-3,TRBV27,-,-,CASSLETGRDTQYF,TGTGCCAGCAGTTTAGAGACAGGGAGGGATACGCAGTATTTT
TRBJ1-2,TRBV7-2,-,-,CASSLGQPYGYTF,TGTGCCAGCAGCTTAGGACAGCCCTATGGCTACACCTTC
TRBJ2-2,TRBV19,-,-,CASSLQGTNTGELFF,TGTGCCAGTAGCTTACAGGGAACGAACACCGGGGAGCTGTTTTTT
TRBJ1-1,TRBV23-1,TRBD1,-,CASSQSFRGRTEAFF,TGCGCCAGCAGTCAATCGTTCAGGGGGCGGACTGAAGCTTTCTTT
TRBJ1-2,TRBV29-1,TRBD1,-,CSASQGGSNYGYTF,TGCAGCGCCTCGCAGGGGGGTTCTAACTATGGCTACACCTTC
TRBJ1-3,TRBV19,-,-,CASQSLGNTIYF,TGTGCCAGTCAGTCCCTTGGAAACACCATATATTTT
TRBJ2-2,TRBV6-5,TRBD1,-,CASTVGQGVGELFF,TGTGCCAGCACCGTCGGACAGGGGGTTGGGGAGCTGTTTTTT
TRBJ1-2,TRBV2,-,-,CASFYGQSLNYGYTF,TGTGCCAGCTTCTATGGACAGTCACTAAACTATGGCTACACCTTC
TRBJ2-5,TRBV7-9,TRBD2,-,CASSPGLAGGPETQYF,TGTGCCAGCAGCCCGGGACTAGCGGGAGGGCCGGAGACCCAGTACTTC
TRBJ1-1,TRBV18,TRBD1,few,CASSPQTGVDTEAFF,TGTGCCAGCTCACCGCAGACAGGGGTGGACACTGAAGCTTTCTTT
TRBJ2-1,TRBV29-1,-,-,CSVEVIDSSSYNEQFF,TGCAGCGTCGAGGTTATCGACAGTTCCTCCTACAATGAGCAGTTCTTC
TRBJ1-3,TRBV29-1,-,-,CSVDTGDLAGNTIYF,TGCAGCGTTGATACGGGGGATTTGGCTGGAAACACCATATATTTT
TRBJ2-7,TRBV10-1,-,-,CASRTAYEQYF,TGCGCCAGCAGAACAGCCTACGAGCAGTACTTC
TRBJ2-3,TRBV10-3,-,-,CAIRSDRYTDTQYF,TGTGCCATCAGATCGGACAGATACACAGATACGCAGTATTTT
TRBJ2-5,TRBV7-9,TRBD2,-,CASLGLAGGPGQETQYF,TGTGCCAGCCTAGGACTAGCGGGAGGACCTGGCCAAGAGACCCAGTACTTC
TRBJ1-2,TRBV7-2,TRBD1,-,CASSSRTGEPGYTF,TGTGCCAGCAGCTCCCGGACAGGGGAGCCTGGCTACACCTTC
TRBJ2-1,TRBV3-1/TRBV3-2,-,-,CASSQRGHRGLNEQFF,TGTGCCAGCAGCCAAAGAGGGCACCGCGGGCTCAATGAGCAGTTCTTC
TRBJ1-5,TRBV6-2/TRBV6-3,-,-,CASSVDTTQPQHF,TGTGCCAGCAGTGTCGACACGACCCAGCCCCAGCATTTT
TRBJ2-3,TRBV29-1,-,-,CSVETSTDTQYF,TGCAGCGTTGAAACTAGCACAGATACGCAGTATTTT
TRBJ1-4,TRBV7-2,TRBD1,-,CASSTGQGVYEKLFF,TGTGCCAGCAGCACAGGACAGGGCGTTTATGAAAAACTGTTTTTT
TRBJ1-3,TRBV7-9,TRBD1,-,CASSPGQGNTIYF,TGTGCCAGCAGCCCGGGACAGGGGAACACCATATATTTT
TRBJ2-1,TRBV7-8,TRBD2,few,CASSFRSLATSGVNNEQFF,TGTGCCAGCAGCTTCCGTTCACTCGCGACTAGCGGGGTTAACAATGAGCAGTTCTTC
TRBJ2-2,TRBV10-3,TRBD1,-,CAITGGTGRGNTGELFF,TGTGCCATCACCGGCGGGACAGGCCGGGGGAACACCGGGGAGCTGTTTTTT
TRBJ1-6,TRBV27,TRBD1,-,CASSYGTANSPLHF,TGTGCCAGCAGCTATGGGACAGCTAATTCACCCCTCCACTTT
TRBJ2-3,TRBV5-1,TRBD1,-,CASSIGTVSTDTQYF,TGCGCCAGCAGCATCGGGACAGTTAGCACAGATACGCAGTATTTT
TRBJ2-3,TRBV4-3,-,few,CASSRIRGDTQYF,TGCGCCAGCAGCCGGATCAGGGGAGATACGCAGTATTTT
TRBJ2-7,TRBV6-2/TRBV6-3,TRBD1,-,CASSYLNPGQGPYEQYF,TGTGCCAGCAGTTACCTTAACCCGGGACAGGGTCCCTACGAGCAGTACTTC
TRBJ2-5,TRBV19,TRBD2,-,CASSILASGGPQETQYF,TGTGCCAGTAGTATTCTTGCTAGCGGGGGACCTCAAGAGACCCAGTACTTC
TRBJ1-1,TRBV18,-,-,CASSPRGGADTEAFF,TGTGCCAGCTCACCACGCGGGGGCGCGGACACTGAAGCTTTCTTT
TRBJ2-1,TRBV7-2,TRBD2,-,CASSFPSGGRNEQFF,TGTGCCAGCAGCTTCCCTAGCGGAGGTAGAAATGAGCAGTTCTTC
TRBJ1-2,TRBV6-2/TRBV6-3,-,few,CASSYSHGGDGYTF,TGTGCCAGCAGTTACTCGCATGGAGGGGATGGCTACACCTTC
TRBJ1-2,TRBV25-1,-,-,CASSEGGVYGYTF,TGTGCCAGCAGTGAGGGGGGGGTTTATGGCTACACCTTC
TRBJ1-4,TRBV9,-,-,CASSVGPTNEKLFF,TGTGCCAGCAGCGTAGGGCCAACTAATGAAAAACTGTTTTTT
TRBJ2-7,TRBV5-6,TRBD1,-,CASSLGQGNYEQYF,TGTGCCAGCAGCCTAGGACAGGGGAACTACGAGCAGTACTTC
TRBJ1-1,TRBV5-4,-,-,CASSLGSRSEAFF,TGTGCCAGCAGCTTGGGTTCCCGTTCTGAAGCTTTCTTT
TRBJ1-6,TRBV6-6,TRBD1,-,CASSRNRDRGGPLHF,TGTGCCAGCAGCCGCAACCGGGACAGGGGGGGTCCCCTCCACTTT
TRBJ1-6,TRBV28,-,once,CASSTRTVNSPLHF,TGTGCCAGCAGTACTAGGACGGTTAATTCACCCCTCCACTTT
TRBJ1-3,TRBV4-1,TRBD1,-,CASSQVGQGASGNTIYF,TGCGCCAGCAGCCAAGTGGGACAGGGGGCATCCGGAAACACCATATATTTT
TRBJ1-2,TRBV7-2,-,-,CASSLERGYGYTF,TGTGCCAGCAGCTTAGAACGGGGATATGGCTACACCTTC
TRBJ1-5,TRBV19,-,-,CASSQGPGYQPQHF,TGTGCCAGTTCCCAGGGGCCAGGCTATCAGCCCCAGCATTTT